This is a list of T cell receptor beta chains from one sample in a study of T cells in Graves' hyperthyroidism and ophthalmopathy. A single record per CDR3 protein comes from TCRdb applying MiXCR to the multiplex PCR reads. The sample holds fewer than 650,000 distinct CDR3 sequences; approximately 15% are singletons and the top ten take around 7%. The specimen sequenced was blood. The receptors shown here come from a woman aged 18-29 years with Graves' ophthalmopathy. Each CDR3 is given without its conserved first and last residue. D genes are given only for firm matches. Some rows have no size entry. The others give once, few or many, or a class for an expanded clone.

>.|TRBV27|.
ASRGGPEKDQPQH
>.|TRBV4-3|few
ASSQVPTYGYT
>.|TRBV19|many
ASSIDRIGNTEAF
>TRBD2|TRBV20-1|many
SARGTRGTTGELF
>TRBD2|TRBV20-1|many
SAPWTSGKAGEQF
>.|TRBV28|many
ASSLWGKAASGEQY
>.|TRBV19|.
ASSISSYNEQF
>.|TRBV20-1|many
SARDARGDEKLF
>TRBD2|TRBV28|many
ASSSGTSATSYEQY
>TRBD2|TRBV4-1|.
ASSQEFAGGTDTQY
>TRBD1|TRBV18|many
ASSPPTGEETQY
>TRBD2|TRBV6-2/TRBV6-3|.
ASSYPLAATLNNERF
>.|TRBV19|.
ASKDLGIGKAGNTIY
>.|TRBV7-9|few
ASSIRVANTGELF
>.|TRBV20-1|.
SAPRSMNTEAF
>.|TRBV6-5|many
ASSYGQFEKLF
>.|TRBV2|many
ASSERLARNVNEQF